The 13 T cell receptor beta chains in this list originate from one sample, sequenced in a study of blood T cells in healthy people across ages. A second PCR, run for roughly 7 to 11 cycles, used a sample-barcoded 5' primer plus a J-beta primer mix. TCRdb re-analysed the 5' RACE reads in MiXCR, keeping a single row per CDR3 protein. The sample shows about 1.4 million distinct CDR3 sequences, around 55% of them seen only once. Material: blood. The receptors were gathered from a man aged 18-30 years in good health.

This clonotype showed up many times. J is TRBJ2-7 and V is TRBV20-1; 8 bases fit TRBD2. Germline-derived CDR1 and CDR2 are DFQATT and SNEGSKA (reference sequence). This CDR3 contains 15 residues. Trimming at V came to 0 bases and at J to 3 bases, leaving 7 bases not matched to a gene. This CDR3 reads CSARDPAGGNYEQYF. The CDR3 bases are TGCAGTGCTAGAGATCCCGCGGGAGGTAACTACGAGCAGTACTTC.

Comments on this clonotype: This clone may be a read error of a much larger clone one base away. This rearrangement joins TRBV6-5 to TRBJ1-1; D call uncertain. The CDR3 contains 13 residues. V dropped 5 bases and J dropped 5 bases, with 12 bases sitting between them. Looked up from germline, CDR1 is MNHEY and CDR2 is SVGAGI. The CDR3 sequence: CASSDVRETEAFF. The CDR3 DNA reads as TGTGCCAGCAGTGACGTACGGGAAACTGAAGCTTTCTTT.

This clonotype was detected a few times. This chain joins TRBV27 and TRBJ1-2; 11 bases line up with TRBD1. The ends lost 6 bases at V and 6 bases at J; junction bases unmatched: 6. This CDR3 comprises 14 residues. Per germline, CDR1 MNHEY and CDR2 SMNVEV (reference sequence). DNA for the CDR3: TGTGCCAGCAGCGATGGGACAGGGGGAGATGGCTACACCTTC. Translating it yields CASSDGTGGDGYTF.

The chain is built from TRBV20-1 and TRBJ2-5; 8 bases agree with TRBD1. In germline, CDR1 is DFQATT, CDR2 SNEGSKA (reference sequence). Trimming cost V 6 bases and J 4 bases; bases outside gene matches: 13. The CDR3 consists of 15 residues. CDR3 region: CSALGDRGRVETQYF. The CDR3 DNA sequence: TGCAGTGCCCTGGGAGACAGGGGCCGGGTAGAGACCCAGTACTTC.

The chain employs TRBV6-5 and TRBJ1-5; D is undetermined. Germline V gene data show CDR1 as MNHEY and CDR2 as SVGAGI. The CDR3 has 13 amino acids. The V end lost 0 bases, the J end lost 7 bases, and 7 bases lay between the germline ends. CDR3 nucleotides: TGTGCCAGCAGTTACTCCTTGGTCCAGCCCCAGCATTTT. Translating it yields CASSYSLVQPQHF.

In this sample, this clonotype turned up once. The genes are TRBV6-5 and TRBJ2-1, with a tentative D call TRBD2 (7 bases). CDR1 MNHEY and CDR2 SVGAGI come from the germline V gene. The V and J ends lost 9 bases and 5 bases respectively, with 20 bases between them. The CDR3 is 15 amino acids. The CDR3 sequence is CASKGRDTNHNEQFF. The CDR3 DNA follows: TGTGCCAGTAAAGGGAGGGACACGAACCACAATGAGCAGTTCTTC.

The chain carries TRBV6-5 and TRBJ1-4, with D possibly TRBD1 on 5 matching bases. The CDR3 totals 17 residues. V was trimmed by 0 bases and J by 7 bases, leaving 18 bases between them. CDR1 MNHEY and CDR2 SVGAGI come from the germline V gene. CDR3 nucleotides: TGTGCCAGCAGTTACTCAGTTTGGGGAGGGGCTGGTGAAAAACTGTTTTTT. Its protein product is CASSYSVWGGAGEKLFF.

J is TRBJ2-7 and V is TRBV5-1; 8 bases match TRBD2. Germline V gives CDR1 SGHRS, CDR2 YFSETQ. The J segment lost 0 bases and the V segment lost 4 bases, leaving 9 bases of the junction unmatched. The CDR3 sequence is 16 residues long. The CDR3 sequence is CASSPVELAASYEQYF. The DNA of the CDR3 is TGCGCCAGCAGCCCGGTGGAACTAGCGGCCTCCTACGAGCAGTACTTC.

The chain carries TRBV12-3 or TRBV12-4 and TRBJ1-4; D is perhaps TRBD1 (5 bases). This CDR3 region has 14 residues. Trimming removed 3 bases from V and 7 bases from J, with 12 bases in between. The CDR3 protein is CASSLGGVGEKLFF. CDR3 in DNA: TGTGCCAGCAGTTTGGGAGGGGTTGGTGAAAAACTGTTTTTT.

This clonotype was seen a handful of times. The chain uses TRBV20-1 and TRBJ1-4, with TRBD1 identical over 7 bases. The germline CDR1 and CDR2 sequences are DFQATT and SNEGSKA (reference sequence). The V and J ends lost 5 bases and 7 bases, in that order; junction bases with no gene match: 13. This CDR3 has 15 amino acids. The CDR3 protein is CSAFRRQGGSEKLFF. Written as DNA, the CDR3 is TGCAGTGCTTTCAGACGACAGGGAGGATCTGAAAAACTGTTTTTT.

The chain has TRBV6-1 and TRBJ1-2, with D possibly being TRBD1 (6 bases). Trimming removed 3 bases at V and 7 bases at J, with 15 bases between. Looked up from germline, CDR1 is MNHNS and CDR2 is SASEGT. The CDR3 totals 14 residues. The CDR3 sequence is CASSEIQGLGGYTF. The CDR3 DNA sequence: TGTGCCAGCAGTGAGATCCAGGGGCTCGGTGGCTACACCTTC.

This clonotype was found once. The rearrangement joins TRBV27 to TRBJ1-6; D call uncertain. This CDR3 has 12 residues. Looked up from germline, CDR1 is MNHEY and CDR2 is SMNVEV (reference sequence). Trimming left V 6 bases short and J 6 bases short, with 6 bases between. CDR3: CASRPTNSPLHF. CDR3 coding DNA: TGTGCCAGCAGGCCAACTAATTCACCCCTCCACTTT.

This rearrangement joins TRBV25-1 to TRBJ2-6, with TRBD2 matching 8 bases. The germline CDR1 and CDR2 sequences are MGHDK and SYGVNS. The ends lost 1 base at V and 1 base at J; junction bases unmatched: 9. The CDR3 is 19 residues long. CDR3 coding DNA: TGTGCCAGCAGTGAATCAGGGGTCGGGGGGGCATCTGGGGCCAACGTCCTGACTTTC. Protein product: CASSESGVGGASGANVLTF.